These 28 T cell receptor beta chains were all obtained from the same sample, sequenced in a study of blood T cell repertoires in COVID-19 (dated by TCRdb to about 2020). Library generation was performed with the immunoSEQ multiplex PCR assay. TCRdb re-hosts the immuneACCESS table, in-frame sequences only. Its copies lack some clones; in the studies checked, an unresolved V gene accounts for under half of them, and the cause for the rest is not known. Across this sample there are 60,000 or so clones, with approximately 73% seen only once. The ten largest make up 6.4% of the sample. Sequencing was performed on peripheral blood. The origin of the receptors is a woman aged 45-65 years with active or convalescent COVID-19.

This clone was recorded a few times. This rearrangement joins TRBV6-5 to TRBJ2-3, with D possibly matching TRBD2 (6 bases). The germline gives CDR1 MNHEY, CDR2 SVGAGI. CDR3 length: 15 amino acids. V was cut by 7 bases and J by 2 bases, with 16 bases left in between. CDR3 residues: CASKEDRGTTDTQYF. CDR3 coding DNA: TGTGCCAGCAAAGAAGATCGGGGGACCACAGATACGCAGTATTTT.

The chain couples TRBV9 to TRBJ2-7; maybe TRBD2 (6 bases). This CDR3 is 15 amino acids long. Trimming took 3 bases from V and 0 from J, leaving 13 bases between them. Germline CDR1 and CDR2: SGDLS and YYNGEE. CDR3 region: CASSGQEGSSYEQYF. For the CDR3, the DNA is TGTGCCAGCAGCGGTCAGGAGGGGAGCTCCTACGAGCAGTACTTC.

This sequence joins TRBV9 and TRBJ2-1, with D possibly being TRBD2 (5 bases). Trimming took off 1 base at V and 5 bases at J, with 13 bases between the two ends. Germline V gives CDR1 SGDLS, CDR2 YYNGEE. This CDR3 contains 15 residues. In nucleotides, the CDR3 is TGTGCCAGCAGCGTAAGGGCCTCCGGGGACAATGAGCAGTTCTTC. This translates into CASSVRASGDNEQFF.

The count of this clone is one. The chain joins TRBV5-1 to TRBJ2-3; unclear D gene. The CDR3 totals 13 residues. CDR1 is SGHRS and CDR2 is YFSETQ in the germline V gene. V was pared by 0 bases and J by 3 bases, with 5 bases between. This CDR3 reads CASSLGGTDTQYF. The CDR3, as DNA: TGCGCCAGCAGCTTGGGAGGTACAGATACGCAGTATTTT.

The V call is TRBV6-2 or TRBV6-3, the J call TRBJ2-3; 10 bases line up with TRBD2. With V trimmed by 2 bases and J by 4 bases, 6 bases remained unmatched. The CDR3 has 16 amino acids. Germline V lookup: CDR1 MNHEY, CDR2 SVGEGT. CDR3 bases: TGTGCCAGCAGTTACGAAGCGGGAGGGCCCGCAGATACGCAGTATTTT. It specifies CASSYEAGGPADTQYF.

The chain links TRBV15 to TRBJ1-2; the D gene is possibly TRBD1 (6 bases). V dropped 3 bases and J dropped 3 bases, with 20 bases sitting between them. From germline, CDR1 is LNHNV and CDR2 YYDKDF (reference sequence). This CDR3 comprises 17 residues. CDR3 loop: CATSRGGALPSDYGYTF. CDR3 bases: TGTGCCACCAGCAGGGGGGGGGCGCTCCCATCTGACTATGGCTACACCTTC.

The CDR3 here is CASSSSTLRNTIYF. The CDR3 bases are TGTGCCAGCAGTTCGTCGACACTCCGAAACACCATATATTTT. This chain joins TRBV6-2 or TRBV6-3 and TRBJ1-3; D is unclear. V was cut by 4 bases and J by 5 bases, with 12 bases left in between. The V gene's germline CDR1 is MNHEY and CDR2 SVGEGT. This CDR3 comprises 14 residues.

This clone was seen once. The chain recombines TRBV12-3 or TRBV12-4 with TRBJ1-1; no definite D call. The CDR3 spans 13 residues. The ends were cut back, 2 bases at V and 10 bases at J, with 14 bases in the middle. This CDR3 is CASSLSILVGAFF. In nucleotides, the CDR3 is TGTGCCAGCAGTTTAAGCATTCTAGTTGGAGCTTTCTTT.

V and J are TRBV10-3 and TRBJ2-5, with a tentative D call TRBD2 (6 bases). The CDR3 consists of 15 residues. CDR1 ENHRY and CDR2 SYGVKD come from the germline V gene. V was shortened by 6 bases and J by 5 bases, with 19 bases between the two germline ends. The CDR3, as DNA: TGTGCCATCAGACCGAGCGGGCCCCCCGGGGAGACCCAGTACTTC. As protein: CAIRPSGPPGETQYF.

CDR3 loop: CATSRDGGTGNQPQHF. CDR3 in DNA: TGTGCCACCAGCAGAGATGGCGGGACAGGCAATCAGCCCCAGCATTTT. This chain connects TRBV15 to TRBJ1-5; TRBD1 aligns across 7 bases. This CDR3 has 16 amino acids. V dropped 0 bases and J dropped 2; count of bases not matched to a gene: 4. Germline CDR1 is LNHNV and CDR2 is YYDKDF (reference sequence).

This clone was observed a single time. Being one base from a much bigger clone, this may be a read error. Other DNA sequences in this specimen translate into the identical CDR3. This rearrangement joins TRBV15 to TRBJ2-1, with 7 bases aligning to TRBD1. The trim removed 1 base at V and 5 bases at J, leaving 2 bases unmatched. From germline, CDR1 is LNHNV and CDR2 YYDKDF (reference sequence). CDR3 length: 14 amino acids. CDR3 protein: CATSRGQGDNEQFF. CDR3 coding DNA: TGTGCCACCAGCAGAGGACAGGGAGACAATGAGCAGTTCTTC.

The chain is built from TRBV5-1 and TRBJ2-2; 12 bases fit TRBD2. The CDR3 totals 15 residues. Germline V gives CDR1 SGHRS, CDR2 YFSETQ. The V and J ends lost 3 bases and 7 bases, in that order; junction bases with no gene match: 4. The CDR3, as DNA: TGCGCCAGCAGCTGGACTAGCGGGATGGTCGGGGAGCTGTTTTTT. Its protein product is CASSWTSGMVGELFF. The whole variable domain, remainder taken from reference TRBV5-1 and TRBJ2-2, is KAGVTQTPRYLIKTRGQQVTLSCSPISGHRSVSWYQQTPGQGLQFLFEYFSETQRNKGNFPGRFSGRQFSNSRSEMNVSTLELGDSALYLCASSWTSGMVGELFFGEGSRLTVL.

This clone was observed a single time. V gene TRBV6-5 combines with J gene TRBJ1-2; 8 bases are shared with TRBD1. CDR1 MNHEY and CDR2 SVGAGI come from the germline V gene. V was pared by 0 bases and J by 8 bases, with 8 bases of the junction left unmatched. The length of the CDR3 is 15 residues. The CDR3 is CASSYSTGEGRGYTF. DNA of the CDR3: TGTGCCAGCAGTTACTCGACAGGGGAAGGACGGGGCTACACCTTC.

This sequence joins TRBV3-1 (or the pseudogene TRBV3-2) and TRBJ2-1; TRBD2 is a possible D gene (5 bases). The CDR3 runs to 16 residues. Per the germline V gene, CDR1 is LGHDT and CDR2 is YNNKEL (reference sequence). V was shortened by 0 bases and J by 8 bases, with 17 bases between the two germline ends. The CDR3 loop reads CASSQDQAEVSDEQFF. Here the CDR3 DNA reads TGTGCCAGCAGCCAAGACCAAGCGGAAGTTAGTGATGAGCAGTTCTTC.

The chain uses TRBV6-2 or TRBV6-3 and TRBJ2-1, with 8 bases aligning to TRBD2. The trim removed 6 bases at V and 6 bases at J, leaving 7 bases unmatched. CDR1 is MNHEY, CDR2 SVGEGT, per germline. The CDR3 has 14 residues. The CDR3 DNA reads as TGTGCCAGCAGCCCCGGGACTAGTACCAATGAGCAGTTCTTC. It codes for CASSPGTSTNEQFF.

This clone was counted once. The chain employs TRBV19 and TRBJ1-5; 7 bases fit TRBD1. Germline V CDR1 and CDR2: LNHDA, SQIVND (reference sequence). The CDR3 has 14 residues. V lost 6 bases and J lost 3; bases outside the gene matches: 5. This chain's CDR3 is CASRGGTVNQPQHF. The CDR3 DNA sequence: TGTGCCAGTAGAGGGGGGACAGTCAATCAGCCCCAGCATTTT.

The chain couples TRBV24-1 to TRBJ2-1, with 7 bases identical to TRBD2. The trim removed 3 bases at V and 8 bases at J, leaving 21 bases unmatched. The CDR3 has 19 residues. Germline CDR1 KGHDR, CDR2 SFDVKD. In nucleotides, the CDR3 is TGTGCCACCAGTGATAATCGAGCCCGAGGAGGGAGGGCCGTCGATGAGCAGTTCTTC. This encodes CATSDNRARGGRAVDEQFF.

The gene calls are TRBV7-9 and TRBJ2-4; tentatively, D is TRBD2 (6 bases). The germline gives CDR1 SEHNR, CDR2 FQNEAQ (reference sequence). The CDR3 contains 15 residues. The ends were cut back, 6 bases at V and 4 bases at J, with 16 bases in the middle. The CDR3 protein is CASSPRPGTKNIQYF. In DNA form, the CDR3 reads TGTGCCAGCAGTCCCAGGCCAGGGACTAAAAACATTCAGTACTTC.

The rearrangement joins TRBV19 to TRBJ1-2; the match to TRBD1 covers 9 bases. V shed 6 bases, J shed 6 bases, and the junction held 5 bases outside the gene matches. Per the germline V gene, CDR1 is LNHDA and CDR2 is SQIVND (reference sequence). The CDR3 covers 13 residues. The CDR3 spells CASSRWTGDGYTF. For the CDR3, the DNA is TGTGCCAGTAGCCGGTGGACAGGGGATGGCTACACCTTC.

This clone was seen a handful of times. The chain uses TRBV11-2 and TRBJ1-4; 10 bases agree with TRBD1. CDR1 SGHAT and CDR2 FQNNGV come from the germline V gene. CDR3 length equals 15 residues. J lost 7 bases, V lost 8 bases, and 10 bases had no gene match. CDR3 coding DNA: TGTGCCAGCTTCCCCCCCGGGACAGGGGCTGAAAAACTGTTTTTT. Amino acids: CASFPPGTGAEKLFF.

The chain combines TRBV6-5 with TRBJ1-2; 8 positions match TRBD1. Germline values: CDR1 MNHEY, CDR2 SVGAGI. Losses at the gene ends were 4 bases for V and 8 bases for J; bases not matched to a gene: 9. This CDR3 is 14 amino acids long. CDR3 nucleotides: TGTGCCAGCAGTTCGCAGGGGGCGGTTCGGGGCTACACCTTC. Protein sequence: CASSSQGAVRGYTF.

This clone was picked up one time. The V gene is TRBV2, the J gene TRBJ2-1; 9 bases map to TRBD1. With V trimmed by 5 bases and J by 6 bases, 2 bases remained unmatched. There are 13 residues in the CDR3. Germline CDR1 reads SNHLY; CDR2 reads FYNNEI. CDR3 coding DNA: TGTGCCAGCAGTTACAGGGGGCCCAATGAGCAGTTCTTC. Translated, it gives CASSYRGPNEQFF.

The rearrangement links TRBV28 to TRBJ1-6; weak D call: TRBD1 (6 bases). CDR3 size: 14 residues. Trimming left V 6 bases short and J 9 bases short, with 15 bases between. The germline gives CDR1 MDHEN, CDR2 SYDVKM. CDR3 DNA sequence: TGTGCCAGCAGCGCCCCAGGGGAGAGTTCACCCCTCCACTTT. It translates to CASSAPGESSPLHF.

The chain couples TRBV4-3 to TRBJ1-6; 8 positions agree with TRBD1. This CDR3 has 18 amino acids. Trimming took 0 bases from V and 5 from J; bases not matched to a gene: 9. CDR1 and CDR2 from the germline V gene are LGHNA and YSLEER. This CDR3 is CASSQDPPLTGDNSPLHF. The CDR3 DNA sequence: TGCGCCAGCAGCCAAGATCCCCCCCTGACAGGGGATAATTCACCCCTCCACTTT.

This clone has only one observation. The chain has TRBV30 and TRBJ1-4; TRBD1 agrees at 7 bases. The length of the CDR3 is 15 residues. Germline CDR1 GTSNPN, CDR2 SVGIG (reference sequence). V lost 2 bases, J lost 8 bases, and 11 bases stayed unmatched. The CDR3: CAWSLRTGRGEKLFF. CDR3 DNA sequence: TGTGCCTGGAGTTTAAGGACAGGCCGAGGGGAAAAACTGTTTTTT.

The chain employs TRBV2 and TRBJ1-2; D is perhaps TRBD1 (6 bases). CDR1 and CDR2 from the germline V gene are SNHLY and FYNNEI. This CDR3 has 12 residues. V was shortened by 6 bases and J by 7 bases, with 12 bases between the two germline ends. Here the CDR3 DNA reads TGTGCCAGCAGGGGGGCGGGAGTTGGCTACACCTTC. It translates to CASRGAGVGYTF.

The chain joins TRBV27 to TRBJ2-1; 8 bases line up with TRBD1. Germline values: CDR1 MNHEY, CDR2 SMNVEV (reference sequence). The ends lost 5 bases at V and 1 base at J; junction bases unmatched: 7. This CDR3 is built from 16 residues. Written as DNA, the CDR3 is TGTGCCAGCAGTCCGACAGGGGTTCGGTCCTACAATGAGCAGTTCTTC. Residues: CASSPTGVRSYNEQFF.

The rearrangement uses TRBV10-3 and TRBJ2-2; perhaps TRBD2 as D (6 bases). V lost 9 bases and J lost 3, with 14 bases in between. CDR3 length: 14 residues. Germline assignment: CDR1 ENHRY and CDR2 SYGVKD. In DNA, the CDR3 is TGTGCCATTAGCCGGGACTCCTACACCGGGGAGCTGTTTTTT. Translated, it gives CAISRDSYTGELFF.